The rows below give T cell receptor beta chains drawn from one sample of a study of vaccination effects on CD4 cells after COVID-19. What these receptors recognize is not known. The repertoire was sequenced with immunoSEQ multiplex PCR; TCRdb's copy has only in-frame clones and lacks some. Of under 30,000 clones in the sample, roughly 74% are singletons; the top ten hold roughly 20%. This sample comprised CD4+ T cells from PBMCs cultured with HCoV-NL63 spike peptides, obtained before COVID-19 vaccination. The receptors derive from a human donor who received a COVID-19 vaccine. Each CDR3 is given with its conserved first and last residue. A D gene is named only where the DNA matches it firmly. The size field is filled for only some rows; it gives once, few, many or a size class.

clone_size d_call v_call cdr3_aa
once NA TRBV2 CASSESLNYGYTF
NA TRBD1 TRBV9 CASSVGGTGGGYTEAFF
NA NA TRBV3-1/TRBV3-2 CASCGRAKNTEAFF
NA NA TRBV7-9 CAGGGPEGVRYF
few NA TRBV27 CASSLSRSGGEKLFF
NA NA TRBV7-9 CASSLVRRGEAFF
NA NA TRBV19 CASRGEKLFF
NA NA TRBV11-2 CASSPLPTGIGTGELFF
NA NA TRBV7-2 CASSSGAPNEQFF
NA NA TRBV4-1 CASSQGQASYTDTQYF
NA NA TRBV20-1 CSATFRQVQDF
few NA TRBV2 CATVGQFGVTEAFF
NA TRBD2 TRBV5-4 CASSSQSGGLNIQYF
NA NA TRBV6-6 CASSYAENQPQHF
NA NA TRBV5-4 CASSPRASNYGYTF
NA NA TRBV19 CASSSLQKRPYGYTF
NA TRBD1 TRBV27 CASSPLTGGIQRIYEQYF
NA TRBD2 TRBV30 CAWRKGSGSETQYF
few NA TRBV14 CASSPYSRSRSGTEAFF
few NA TRBV14 CASSQVAYEQYF
NA NA TRBV7-2 CASSLDGGTGELFF
once TRBD1 TRBV7-2 CASSETGFASYEQYF
few NA TRBV28 CASTRTTYEQYF
NA TRBD2 TRBV27 CASRWGGLNTGELFF
few NA TRBV13 CASSLSVLTRGTGELFF
NA TRBD1 TRBV20-1 CSASRTGVTEAFF
NA NA TRBV6-2/TRBV6-3 CASSYDWYSEANEKLFF
NA NA TRBV12-3/TRBV12-4 CASSLLGLSNSF
NA TRBD1 TRBV4-1 CASSLDRVETQYF
NA NA TRBV5-4 CASSLAGRVNSPLHF
NA NA TRBV5-5 CASSSNRDSPLHF
NA TRBD2 TRBV13 CASSPVTGAGGAGETQYF
NA TRBD1 TRBV4-2 CASSQDVATGGGGIQYF
few NA TRBV5-6 CASSSGPSGHSPLHF
NA NA TRBV6-4 CASSDRANTEAFF
NA TRBD2 TRBV18 CASSQGLAGGLNEQFF
NA NA TRBV12-5 CASGSLRVSGAYNSPLHF
NA TRBD2 TRBV15 CATSRGRRLAGASYEQYF
NA TRBD1 TRBV5-5 CASSGGQGSRSYEQYF
NA NA TRBV3-1/TRBV3-2 CASSLQTGPTF
NA TRBD1 TRBV5-4 CASSRGQNYEQYF
NA NA TRBV3-1/TRBV3-2 CASSLFGAGSYNEQFF
NA NA TRBV3-1/TRBV3-2 CASSQGGDYQETQYF
NA NA TRBV4-3 CASSQEAGSSYNEQFF
NA NA TRBV4-1 CASSQELVRNEQFF
NA NA TRBV9 CASSVGPYSNQPQHF